Sequencing of this T cell receptor beta chain was carried out in a study of blood T cell repertoires in COVID-19. Study background: The United States, Italy and Spain provided the acute and convalescent COVID-19 samples.

Original processing methods: Reference gene primers were amplified, and this amplification served to estimate nucleated cell counts. Method: immunoSEQ multiplex PCR; TCRdb's copy keeps in-frame clones and lacks some. The DNA gave D and trimming, while V, J and clone size come from that table. The sample lists 70,000 to 85,000 clones, around 93% occurring once. With 4 bases removed from V and 5 bases from J, the gap between germline ends came to 15 bases. The CDR3 runs to 14 residues. The V gene's germline CDR1 is SNHLY and CDR2 FYNNEI. Source material: peripheral blood. The receptor's source is a woman aged 55-70 years with active COVID-19. The V and J genes are TRBV2 and TRBJ2-7, with D perhaps TRBD1 (6 bases). CDR3 nucleotides: TGTGCCAGCAGTGTCCACCCCACAGGGCACGAGCAGTACTTC. Protein sequence: CASSVHPTGHEQYF.